What follows are 16 T cell receptor beta chains derived from one specimen sequenced in a study of blood T cell repertoires in COVID-19. Generated by immunoSEQ multiplex PCR, the TCRdb table keeps only in-frame clones and is missing some. The sample has 200,000 to 250,000 clones, roughly 85% seen once. The specimen sequenced was peripheral blood. The receptors were gathered from a woman under 30 who had recovered from COVID-19.

This sequence joins TRBV7-3 and TRBJ2-1, with a weak D call TRBD2 (6 bases). V shed 4 bases and J shed 6 bases, with 16 bases lying between them. Germline CDR1 and CDR2: SGHTA and FQGTGA. The CDR3 runs to 15 residues. CDR3 sequence: CASSSRRAQVNEQFF. The CDR3 region has the DNA TGTGCCAGCAGCTCAAGGAGGGCCCAAGTCAATGAGCAGTTCTTC. The variable domain in full, with the rest retrieved from reference TRBV7-3 and TRBJ2-1, is GAGVSQTPSNKVTEKGKYVELRCDPISGHTALYWYRQSLGQGPEFLIYFQGTGAADDSGLPNDRFFAVRPEGSVSTLKIQRTERGDSAVYLCASSSRRAQVNEQFFGPGTRLTVL.

The chain recombines TRBV4-1 with TRBJ2-1; 7 bases are a match to TRBD1. Germline loops: CDR1 MGHRA, CDR2 YSYEKL. V dropped 4 bases and J dropped 5; count of bases not matched to a gene: 14. This CDR3 has 17 amino acids. The CDR3: CASSLRDRRFRNNEQFF. CDR3 DNA sequence: TGCGCCAGCAGCCTCCGGGACAGAAGGTTCCGAAACAATGAGCAGTTCTTC.

Here the CDR3 DNA reads TGTGCCAGCAGCCTCGACAGGGGCAGCGGCTACACCTTC. Protein sequence: CASSLDRGSGYTF. V is TRBV6-5 and J is TRBJ1-2, with 8 bases matching TRBD1. Germline CDR1 and CDR2: MNHEY and SVGAGI. V trimming: 6 bases; J trimming: 8 bases; junction bases outside the gene matches: 8. This CDR3 has 13 residues.

This chain uses TRBV27 with TRBJ1-2; D is ambiguous. The CDR3 sequence is 13 residues long. The V and J ends lost 3 bases and 6 bases respectively, with 11 bases between them. Germline V gene sequence: CDR1 MNHEY, CDR2 SMNVEV (reference sequence). The CDR3 loop reads CASSFGSEDGYTF. CDR3 sequence (DNA): TGTGCCAGCAGTTTCGGGAGTGAGGATGGCTACACCTTC.

This clone showed up just a few times. This chain joins TRBV30 and TRBJ2-7; TRBD2 matches 8 bases. The CDR3 has 15 residues. The V segment lost 0 bases and the J segment 2 bases; nucleotides outside the gene matches: 6. CDR1 and CDR2 from the germline V gene are GTSNPN and SVGIG (reference sequence). CDR3 loop: CAWSVWTSLPYEQYF. As DNA, the CDR3 is TGTGCCTGGAGTGTGTGGACTAGCCTTCCCTACGAGCAGTACTTC.

The chain is built from TRBV25-1 and TRBJ1-1, with D possibly matching TRBD1 (5 bases). CDR1 is MGHDK and CDR2 is SYGVNS in the germline V gene. Trimming shortened V by 5 bases and J by 6 bases, and 10 bases separated the two germline ends. This CDR3 region has 12 residues. CDR3: CASSWGGSEAFF. The DNA for the CDR3 is TGTGCCAGCAGTTGGGGGGGATCTGAAGCTTTCTTT.

DNA for the CDR3: TGCGCCAGCAGCCAAGATTTCCACAGGGGAGGCGCCGGGGAGCTGTTTTTT. It codes for CASSQDFHRGGAGELFF. The chain is built from TRBV4-3 and TRBJ2-2, with D maybe TRBD1 (7 bases). V shed 0 bases and J shed 6 bases, with 17 bases lying between them. The CDR3 length is 17 residues. Germline V gives CDR1 LGHNA, CDR2 YSLEER.

The rearrangement uses TRBV4-1 and TRBJ2-1, with TRBD2 as a possible D gene (5 bases). V shed 4 bases and J shed 2 bases, with 9 bases lying between them. Per the germline V gene, CDR1 is MGHRA and CDR2 is YSYEKL. This CDR3 contains 14 residues. CDR3 sequence reads: CASSPEATYNEQFF. DNA of the CDR3: TGCGCCAGCAGCCCGGAGGCCACCTACAATGAGCAGTTCTTC.

The chain uses TRBV18 and TRBJ2-1; a possible D gene is TRBD1 (5 bases). There are 15 residues in the CDR3. Germline V gives CDR1 KGHSH, CDR2 LQKENI. V lost 0 bases to trimming and J lost 6 bases, with 12 bases between them. CDR3 DNA sequence: TGTGCCAGCTCACCACCCCCAACAGGTTTCAATGAGCAGTTCTTC. Its protein is CASSPPPTGFNEQFF.

The V and J genes are TRBV27 and TRBJ1-1, with D maybe TRBD1 (5 bases). Per germline, CDR1 MNHEY and CDR2 SMNVEV (reference sequence). The CDR3 totals 13 residues. Trimming shortened V by 10 bases and J by 5 bases, and 17 bases separated the two germline ends. The CDR3 is CATSPPGWTEAFF. In DNA, the CDR3 is TGTGCCACTTCACCCCCAGGGTGGACTGAAGCTTTCTTT.

This rearrangement joins TRBV12-3 or TRBV12-4 to TRBJ1-2, with D perhaps matching TRBD1 (6 bases). Trimming removed 2 bases from V and 4 bases from J, with 8 bases in between. The CDR3 extends over 13 amino acids. The CDR3 region is CASSLMTGYGYTF. The CDR3, as DNA: TGTGCCAGCAGTTTAATGACAGGCTATGGCTACACCTTC.

The rearrangement links TRBV19 to TRBJ2-7, with 8 positions matching TRBD2. J gave up 2 bases and V 7 bases, and 7 bases lay outside the gene matches. Germline CDR1 reads LNHDA; CDR2 reads SQIVND (reference sequence). The CDR3 has 14 amino acids. The CDR3 loop reads CASTPTSAPYEQYF. The CDR3, as DNA: TGTGCCAGTACCCCGACTAGCGCGCCCTACGAGCAGTACTTC.

This clone was seen once. The chain uses TRBV15 and TRBJ2-7, with D perhaps matching TRBD2 (5 bases). V was trimmed by 0 bases and J by 7 bases, leaving 7 bases between them. The V gene's germline CDR1 is LNHNV and CDR2 YYDKDF (reference sequence). The length of the CDR3 is 12 residues. CDR3 coding DNA: TGTGCCACCAGCAGAGATAGACTAGAGCAGTACTTC. Amino acids: CATSRDRLEQYF.

The CDR3, as DNA: TGTGCCATCAGTCTGGGCGCAGGGGAGACCGAGCAGTACTTC. Amino acid sequence: CAISLGAGETEQYF. The rearrangement links TRBV10-3 to TRBJ2-7; possible D gene TRBD1, 6 bases. This CDR3 comprises 14 residues. Looked up from germline, CDR1 is ENHRY and CDR2 is SYGVKD. V was trimmed by 5 bases and J by 6 bases, leaving 17 bases between them.

The chain carries TRBV3-1 (or the pseudogene TRBV3-2) and TRBJ1-1; 7 bases match TRBD1. Per the germline V gene, CDR1 is LGHDT and CDR2 is YNNKEL (reference sequence). The V gene end was trimmed by 4 bases and the J gene end by 7 bases; junction bases not matched to a gene: 3. The CDR3 runs 12 residues. The CDR3 protein is CASSPGTVEAFF. For the CDR3, the DNA is TGTGCCAGCAGCCCAGGGACAGTTGAAGCTTTCTTT.

The chain uses TRBV5-5 and TRBJ2-7; 9 bases align to TRBD1. The CDR3 runs to 15 residues. Germline loops: CDR1 SGHKS, CDR2 YYEKEE (reference sequence). The junction had 6 bases not matched to a gene; V was cut back by 2 bases and J by 3 bases. CDR3 coding DNA: TGTGCCAGCAGCTTCCGGGACAGGGAACACTACGAGCAGTACTTC. It yields the protein CASSFRDREHYEQYF.